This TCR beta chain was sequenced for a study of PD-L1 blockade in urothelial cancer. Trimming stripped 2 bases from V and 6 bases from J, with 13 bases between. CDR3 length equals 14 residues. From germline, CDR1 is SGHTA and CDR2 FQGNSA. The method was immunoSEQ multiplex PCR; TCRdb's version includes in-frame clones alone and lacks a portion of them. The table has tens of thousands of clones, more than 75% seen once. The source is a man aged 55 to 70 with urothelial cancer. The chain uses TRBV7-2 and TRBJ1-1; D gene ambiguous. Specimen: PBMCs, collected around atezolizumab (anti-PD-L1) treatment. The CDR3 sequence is CASSLISAGSEAFF. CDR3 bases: TGTGCCAGCAGCTTAATCTCGGCGGGATCTGAAGCTTTCTTT.